A single sample gave rise to the 2 T cell receptor beta chains below, sequenced in a study of T cell responses to AZD1222 COVID-19 vaccine (dated by TCRdb to about 2021). Receptors were amplified or captured by the immunoSEQ multiplex PCR assay. Entries here come from immuneACCESS through TCRdb and include only in-frame sequences with V and J called. Some clones fail to appear in such tables; in the studies checked, an unresolved V gene covers under half of the shortfall, and the cause of the remainder is unknown. The sample table contains more than 70,000 clones; only one count was recorded for approximately 90% of them. The top ten clonotypes cover around 1.5% of the sample. Read against the paper, the sample's time point label means: baseline before first vaccination. This specimen was peripheral blood, taken on day 0 of AZD1222 vaccination. The receptor set was obtained from an adult in good health.

This rearrangement joins TRBV5-1 to TRBJ2-5; D is perhaps TRBD1 (6 bases). Trimming took off 2 bases at V and 5 bases at J, with 16 bases between the two ends. Germline loops: CDR1 SGHRS, CDR2 YFSETQ. This CDR3 contains 15 residues. CDR3 protein: CASSFNRDLGETQYF. CDR3 in DNA: TGCGCCAGCAGCTTTAACAGGGATTTGGGGGAGACCCAGTACTTC.

In this sample, this clone turned up a few times. The genes are TRBV9 and TRBJ2-5; D assignment may be TRBD1 or TRBD2 (5 bases each). Trimming took off 4 bases at V and 5 bases at J, with 24 bases between the two ends. This CDR3 has 17 residues. Germline V gene lookup returns CDR1 SGDLS and CDR2 YYNGEE. CDR3 protein: CASSPPWEGGGLETQYF. The DNA for the CDR3 is TGTGCCAGCAGCCCACCCTGGGAAGGTGGGGGTCTCGAGACCCAGTACTTC.